This is a list of T cell receptor beta chains from one sample in a study of blood T cell repertoires in COVID-19. Libraries were prepared by immunoSEQ multiplex PCR; TCRdb keeps only in-frame clonotypes and omits some of them. The table shows about 280,000 clones, with 89% occurring only once. Sequencing was performed on peripheral blood. These receptors originate from a woman in her thirties or forties who had recovered from COVID-19. Both conserved end residues are part of each CDR3. D genes are given only for firm matches. Clone size is stated in some rows and not others, as once, few, many or a class when expanded.

-,-,TRBV18,TRBJ2-6,CASKQSSGANVLTF,TGTGCCAGCAAACAGAGCTCTGGGGCCAACGTCCTGACTTTC
TRBD2,few,TRBV6-2/TRBV6-3,TRBJ2-7,CASSYAGLAREQYF,TGTGCCAGCAGTTATGCAGGACTAGCTCGGGAGCAGTACTTC
-,-,TRBV29-1,TRBJ1-2,CSVVGGGVYGYTF,TGCAGCGTTGTAGGCGGGGGCGTCTATGGCTACACCTTC
-,-,TRBV11-2,TRBJ1-4,CASSSLRGNEKLFF,TGTGCCAGCAGCTCACTGCGAGGGAATGAAAAACTGTTTTTT
-,-,TRBV2,TRBJ2-1,CASTPLSSSYNEQFF,TGTGCCAGCACCCCACTTTCGAGCTCCTACAATGAGCAGTTCTTC
-,-,TRBV12-3/TRBV12-4,TRBJ2-1,CASSPQVQNEQFF,TGTGCCAGCAGTCCACAGGTTCAAAATGAGCAGTTCTTC
TRBD1,-,TRBV29-1,TRBJ2-5,CSVRTGDETQYF,TGCAGCGTTAGGACAGGGGACGAGACCCAGTACTTC
-,once,TRBV28,TRBJ2-1,CASSLPRASYNEQFF,TGTGCCAGCAGTTTACCCAGGGCGTCCTACAATGAGCAGTTCTTC
-,-,TRBV6-1,TRBJ2-7,CASSDTRYEQYF,TGTGCCAGCAGTGATACTAGGTACGAGCAGTACTTC
TRBD2,-,TRBV29-1,TRBJ2-7,CSLKLAGGGEQYF,TGCAGTTTAAAACTAGCGGGAGGCGGCGAGCAGTACTTC
TRBD1,-,TRBV3-1/TRBV3-2,TRBJ2-3,CASSHTGGIDTQYF,TGTGCCAGCAGCCATACAGGGGGCATAGATACGCAGTATTTT
-,-,TRBV7-3,TRBJ1-3,CASSPSQGRGDSGNTIYF,TGTGCCAGCAGCCCATCACAAGGCCGGGGGGACTCTGGAAACACCATATATTTT
-,once,TRBV19,TRBJ2-7,CATTPPGSSYEQYF,TGTGCCACTACCCCTCCCGGGAGCTCGTACGAGCAGTACTTC
TRBD1,-,TRBV5-8,TRBJ2-1,CASTRTWTGRNEQFF,TGTGCCAGCACCCGAACCTGGACAGGGCGTAATGAGCAGTTCTTC
-,-,TRBV28,TRBJ1-1,CASILGVGGVVGGTEAFF,TGTGCCAGCATTCTCGGTGTCGGGGGGGTGGTAGGTGGCACTGAAGCTTTCTTT
-,-,TRBV19,TRBJ2-1,CASSMGRTNNEQFF,TGTGCCAGTAGTATGGGGAGAACTAACAATGAGCAGTTCTTC
-,-,TRBV20-1,TRBJ2-5,CSASLVAAQETQYF,TGCAGTGCTAGTCTGGTGGCGGCCCAAGAGACCCAGTACTTC
TRBD2,-,TRBV3-1/TRBV3-2,TRBJ2-7,CASSFQLAGAYEQYF,TGTGCCAGCAGCTTTCAACTAGCGGGGGCCTACGAGCAGTACTTC
-,-,TRBV18,TRBJ1-2,CASSELAGSNYGYTF,TGTGCCAGCTCGGAGTTGGCCGGTTCTAACTATGGCTACACCTTC
-,-,TRBV27,TRBJ1-2,CASSRGNYGYTF,TGTGCCAGCAGCCGCGGAAACTATGGCTACACCTTC
-,once,TRBV7-9,TRBJ1-5,CASSLRGDWPQHF,TGTGCCAGCAGCTTACGGGGGGATTGGCCCCAGCATTTT
-,-,TRBV7-3,TRBJ2-2,CASSPATGTGELFF,TGTGCCAGCAGTCCCGCTACGGGCACCGGGGAGCTGTTTTTT
-,-,TRBV28,TRBJ2-2,CASTGVSTGELFF,TGTGCCAGCACGGGAGTGAGCACCGGGGAGCTGTTTTTT
-,-,TRBV16,TRBJ2-7,CASSQSGGEQYF,TGTGCCAGCAGCCAATCGGGAGGCGAGCAGTACTTC
-,-,TRBV15,TRBJ1-2,CATSRGRGGVKNYGYTF,TGTGCCACCAGCAGAGGTCGTGGGGGCGTGAAAAACTATGGCTACACCTTC
-,-,TRBV7-2,TRBJ2-3,CASSLATGSTDTQYF,TGTGCCAGCAGCTTAGCAACTGGTAGCACAGATACGCAGTATTTT
-,once,TRBV2,TRBJ2-7,CASSSIQRIQYF,TGTGCCAGCAGTTCCATACAGAGAATACAGTACTTC
-,-,TRBV6-5,TRBJ1-2,CASSNGQNYGYTF,TGTGCCAGCAGTAACGGACAAAACTATGGCTACACCTTC
TRBD2,-,TRBV10-3,TRBJ2-6,CAISAGGGSGANVLTF,TGTGCCATCAGTGCGGGCGGGGGATCTGGGGCCAACGTCCTGACTTTC
TRBD2,-,TRBV7-9,TRBJ2-1,CASISESSGIPLF,TGTGCCAGCATCTCAGAGAGCAGCGGGATCCCCCTCTTC
-,-,TRBV24-1,TRBJ1-5,CATSDTADTLSQHF,TGTGCCACCAGTGATACCGCTGACACCCTAAGCCAGCATTTT
TRBD2,-,TRBV23-1,TRBJ2-7,CASSQSTGFGRAYEQYF,TGCGCCAGCAGTCAATCGACGGGGTTCGGGAGGGCCTACGAGCAGTACTTC
-,-,TRBV3-1/TRBV3-2,TRBJ1-4,CASSQDPMQGWEKLFF,TGTGCCAGCAGCCAAGACCCTATGCAGGGATGGGAAAAACTGTTTTTT
-,-,TRBV7-3,TRBJ1-2,CASSLTAGTNYGYTF,TGTGCCAGCAGCTTAACCGCGGGTACTAACTATGGCTACACCTTC